Listed below are T cell receptor beta chains from one sample, sequenced in a study of T cell repertoires in cytomegalovirus infection. TCRdb fed the reads into MiXCR, producing one record per CDR3 protein. The sample comprises around 740,000 distinct CDR3 sequences, roughly a third of which are singletons, and 2.5% to 3.5% rests with the top ten. The sequenced material came from PBMCs. Every receptor here comes from a human donor in good health (CMV status not recorded). Some clones in this sample may be carry-over from other donors' samples. Both conserved end residues are part of each CDR3. The D gene is left open where the match is weak. Only part of the rows carry a size: once, few, many, or a class if the clone is expanded.

J	V	length	size	D	CDR3	DNA
TRBJ1-1	TRBV7-6	18	.	TRBD1	CASSNYGQGARGDTEAFF	TGTGCCAGCAGCAACTACGGACAGGGGGCGCGTGGGGACACTGAAGCTTTCTTT
TRBJ2-1	TRBV2	16	.	.	CASKSEALSSYNEQFF	TGTGCCAGCAAATCGGAAGCCCTAAGCTCCTACAATGAGCAGTTCTTC
TRBJ2-1	TRBV19	15	.	.	CASSTGTRGRREQFF	TGTGCCAGTAGTACCGGGACTCGCGGCCGACGAGAGCAGTTCTTC
TRBJ2-4	TRBV28	16	.	.	CASSLSPGFAKNIQYF	TGTGCCAGCAGTTTATCTCCAGGGTTTGCCAAAAACATTCAGTACTTC
TRBJ2-5	TRBV7-6	14	few	.	CASSLTAAKETQYF	TGTGCCAGCAGCTTAACGGCAGCCAAAGAGACCCAGTACTTC
TRBJ2-7	TRBV7-2	16	.	TRBD1	CASSPHPGQGSYEQSF	TGTGCCAGCAGCCCCCACCCGGGACAGGGCTCCTACGAGCAGTCCTTC
TRBJ2-5	TRBV20-1	14	.	.	CSACRAPRPETQYF	TGCAGTGCTTGCCGGGCCCCCCGACCAGAGACCCAGTACTTC
TRBJ1-1	TRBV7-9	13	.	.	CASSLLINTEAFF	TGTGCCAGCAGCCTCTTAATCAACACTGAAGCTTTCTTT
TRBJ2-5	TRBV4-1	14	once	.	CASSTGASQETQYF	TGCGCCAGCAGCACGGGGGCCTCCCAAGAGACCCAGTACTTC
TRBJ2-3	TRBV29-1	14	.	TRBD1	CSVDSTGRADTQYF	TGCAGCGTTGATTCGACAGGGAGAGCAGATACGCAGTATTTT
TRBJ2-2	TRBV7-6	15	many	.	CASSLPSGGTGELFF	TGTGCCAGCAGCCTGCCCAGTGGCGGTACCGGGGAGCTGTTTTTT
TRBJ2-2	TRBV7-8	14	many	.	CASSPGVAAGELFF	TGTGCCAGCAGCCCGGGGGTGGCGGCCGGGGAGCTGTTTTTT
TRBJ2-7	TRBV7-3	16	many	.	CASSLVGGVSHGEQYF	TGTGCCAGCAGCTTAGTAGGGGGAGTTAGCCATGGCGAGCAGTACTTC
TRBJ2-7	TRBV2	14	.	.	CASSGASQVYEQYF	TGTGCCAGCAGTGGCGCTAGCCAAGTTTACGAGCAGTACTTC
TRBJ2-2	TRBV14	16	.	.	CASSPPGHSNTGELFF	TGTGCCAGCAGCCCACCGGGACATTCGAACACCGGGGAGCTGTTTTTT
TRBJ2-5	TRBV5-1	14	.	TRBD1	CASSLMQGAETQYF	TGCGCCAGCAGCTTGATGCAGGGGGCAGAGACCCAGTACTTC
TRBJ1-1	TRBV4-1	14	.	TRBD1	CASSHPGGGPEAFF	TGCGCCAGCAGCCACCCAGGGGGTGGTCCTGAAGCTTTCTTT
TRBJ2-7	TRBV7-2	15	many	.	CASSTRVGEAYEQYF	TGTGCCAGCAGCACAAGGGTCGGGGAGGCCTACGAGCAGTACTTC
TRBJ2-5	TRBV7-6	15	.	.	CASSLTSTSQETQYF	TGTGCCAGCAGCTTAACGTCGACTTCCCAAGAGACCCAGTACTTC
TRBJ1-1	TRBV4-1	12	.	.	CASSQGHTEAFF	TGCGCCAGCAGCCAGGGTCACACTGAAGCTTTCTTT
TRBJ2-7	TRBV7-2	15	many	TRBD2	CASSLTSGGLYEQYF	TGTGCCAGCAGCCTGACTAGCGGGGGGCTGTACGAGCAGTACTTC
TRBJ1-5	TRBV7-9	16	.	TRBD1	CASSLGWDRDDQPQHF	TGTGCCAGCAGCTTAGGTTGGGACAGGGATGATCAGCCCCAGCATTTT
TRBJ1-1	TRBV27	19	.	.	CASSSGREGRLLMNTEAFF	TGTGCCAGCAGTTCGGGGCGGGAGGGGAGGTTGTTGATGAACACTGAAGCTTTCTTT
TRBJ1-3	TRBV12-3/TRBV12-4	16	few	.	CASSSRQSSTGNTIYF	TGTGCCAGCAGTTCTCGACAGTCATCCACGGGAAACACCATATATTTT
TRBJ2-5	TRBV18	13	.	.	CASSPEGQETQYF	TGTGCCAGCTCACCAGAGGGACAAGAGACCCAGTACTTC
TRBJ2-7	TRBV5-1	13	.	.	CASSLEAYPEQYF	TGCGCCAGCAGCTTAGAGGCGTACCCCGAGCAGTACTTC
TRBJ1-2	TRBV4-2	17	.	.	CASSQGGTEPTNYGYTF	TGTGCCAGCAGCCAAGGCGGGACTGAACCTACTAACTATGGCTACACCTTC
TRBJ2-7	TRBV7-2	13	many	.	CASSLDQRYEQYF	TGTGCCAGCAGCTTGGACCAGCGCTACGAGCAGTACTTC
TRBJ2-7	TRBV7-8	16	many	TRBD1	CASSLGSGTGLREQYF	TGTGCCAGCAGCCTCGGGTCGGGGACAGGGTTGAGGGAGCAGTACTTC
TRBJ2-1	TRBV30	13	.	.	CAWSGPSPNEQFF	TGTGCCTGGAGTGGGCCCAGCCCCAATGAGCAGTTCTTC
TRBJ2-1	TRBV19	15	few	TRBD2	CASSVQPGLVSEQFF	TGTGCCAGTAGTGTTCAGCCGGGACTAGTCAGTGAGCAGTTCTTC
TRBJ2-5	TRBV7-2	17	.	TRBD2	CASSGMTSGRPQETQYF	TGTGCCAGCAGCGGGATGACTAGCGGGAGGCCCCAAGAGACCCAGTACTTC
TRBJ2-1	TRBV10-3	12	once	.	CSISEDGSEQFF	TGTTCCATCAGTGAGGACGGTAGTGAGCAGTTCTTC
TRBJ1-1	TRBV28	12	.	.	CASLSSVIEAFF	TGTGCCAGCCTTTCCTCGGTGATTGAAGCTTTCTTT
TRBJ1-1	TRBV2	13	.	.	CASMSGTGFEYFF	TGTGCCAGCATGTCTGGTACAGGGTTTGAATATTTCTTT
TRBJ2-5	TRBV30	13	.	TRBD2	CAWSSGGAETQYF	TGTGCCTGGAGTAGCGGGGGGGCAGAGACCCAGTACTTC